The next 22 T cell receptor beta chains were all read from a single sample in a study of T cells in localized non-small cell lung cancer. Some clones are missing from TCRdb's copy, which holds only in-frame ones; the method was immunoSEQ multiplex PCR. Among roughly 39,000 clones listed, approximately 86% were seen once. The sample here was peripheral blood, taken before any cancer treatment. Receptors originate from a man aged 18 to 50 with stage I lung adenocarcinoma.

V usage is TRBV4-2 and J usage is TRBJ2-7; 8 bases fit TRBD2. Germline V gene lookup returns CDR1 LGHNA and CDR2 YNFKEQ. The CDR3 is 17 residues long. J lost 0 bases, V lost 0 bases, and 7 bases had no gene match. The CDR3, as DNA: TGTGCCAGCAGCCAAGACTTAGCGGGGCAAAGCTCCTACGAGCAGTACTTC. It yields the protein CASSQDLAGQSSYEQYF.

This chain links TRBV9 with TRBJ1-2, with 7 bases that match TRBD1. The CDR3 has 14 amino acids. The junction had 7 bases not matched to a gene; V was cut back by 0 bases and J by 8 bases. Germline CDR1 is SGDLS and CDR2 is YYNGEE. For the CDR3, the DNA is TGTGCCAGCAGCGTAGGACACAGGGGTGACGGCTACACCTTC. Residues: CASSVGHRGDGYTF.

This chain joins TRBV5-5 and TRBJ1-3; D is unresolved. This CDR3 has 14 amino acids. Trimming took 0 bases from V and 0 from J, leaving 4 bases between them. CDR1 and CDR2 from the germline V gene are SGHKS and YYEKEE (reference sequence). CDR3 DNA sequence: TGTGCCAGCAGCTTGGGTGACTCTGGAAACACCATATATTTT. Amino acid sequence: CASSLGDSGNTIYF. The full variable domain, rest sourced from reference TRBV5-5 and TRBJ1-3, is DAGVTQSPTHLIKTRGQQVTLRCSPISGHKSVSWYQQVLGQGPQFIFQYYEKEERGRGNFPDRFSARQFPNYSSELNVNALLLGDSALYLCASSLGDSGNTIYFGEGSWLTVV.

This clone was seen only once. V and J are TRBV19 and TRBJ2-5; no clear D gene. The V gene's germline CDR1 is LNHDA and CDR2 SQIVND (reference sequence). V lost 0 bases and J lost 5, with 10 bases in between. The CDR3 has 14 residues. As DNA, the CDR3 is TGTGCCAGTAGTATAGACAGTAGCCGTGAGACCCAGTACTTC. Protein sequence: CASSIDSSRETQYF.

This chain links TRBV4-2 with TRBJ1-2, with 7 bases fitting TRBD1. This CDR3 has 15 amino acids. The V gene's germline CDR1 is LGHNA and CDR2 YNFKEQ. The V segment lost 1 base and the J segment 1 base; nucleotides outside the gene matches: 3. CDR3 coding DNA: TGTGCCAGCAGCCAAGGAGGGGGCGGTAACTATGGCTACACCTTC. Protein: CASSQGGGGNYGYTF.

V gene TRBV7-2 combines with J gene TRBJ2-1; 11 bases agree with TRBD2. The CDR3 sequence is 15 residues long. The V segment lost 5 bases and the J segment 8 bases; nucleotides outside the gene matches: 8. Germline V gene data show CDR1 as SGHTA and CDR2 as FQGNSA. Here the CDR3 DNA reads TGTGCCAGCAGCGGTAGCGGGGGGGATCGGGATGAGCAGTTCTTC. Protein sequence: CASSGSGGDRDEQFF.

The chain recombines TRBV6-5 with TRBJ2-1; 7 bases fit TRBD1. The CDR3 is 14 residues long. Germline trimming cut 9 bases from V and 5 bases from J; bases unmatched to any gene: 10. CDR1 MNHEY and CDR2 SVGAGI come from the germline V gene. As DNA, the CDR3 is TGTGCCAGTAAACTGGGACAGTTCAACAATGAGCAGTTCTTC. It codes for CASKLGQFNNEQFF.

The V gene is TRBV7-2, the J gene TRBJ1-6; the D is unclear. The CDR3 contains 12 residues. Germline V CDR1 and CDR2: SGHTA, FQGNSA. V shed 2 bases and J shed 8 bases, with 4 bases lying between them. The DNA of the CDR3 is TGTGCCAGCAGCTTAAGGGATTCACCCCTCCACTTT. Translation gives CASSLRDSPLHF. Using reference TRBV7-2 and TRBJ1-6 for the parts outside the CDR3, the full variable domain is GAGVSQSPSNKVTEKGKDVELRCDPISGHTALYWYRQSLGQGLEFLIYFQGNSAPDKSGLPSDRFSAERTGGSVSTLTIQRTQQEDSAVYLCASSLRDSPLHFGNGTRLTVT.

The genes are TRBV11-2 and TRBJ1-6; 8 bases map to TRBD1. Looked up from germline, CDR1 is SGHAT and CDR2 is FQNNGV. Unmatched junction bases numbered 7, after V lost 5 bases and J lost 7 bases. CDR3 length equals 15 residues. The CDR3 nucleotides read TGTGCCAGCAGCCGAGGAGGACAGGGAAATTCACCCCTCCACTTT. Encoded protein: CASSRGGQGNSPLHF. Using reference TRBV11-2 and TRBJ1-6 for the parts outside the CDR3, the full variable domain is EAGVAQSPRYKIIEKRQSVAFWCNPISGHATLYWYQQILGQGPKLLIQFQNNGVVDDSQLPKDRFSAERLKGVDSTLKIQPAKLEDSAVYLCASSRGGQGNSPLHFGNGTRLTVT.

The chain uses TRBV7-8 and TRBJ1-4; D remains unclear. V dropped 5 bases and J dropped 3 bases, with 7 bases sitting between them. The CDR3 covers 13 residues. The germline V gene has CDR1 SGHVS and CDR2 FQNEAQ. The CDR3 protein is CASSPVPNEKLFF. DNA of the CDR3: TGTGCCAGCAGCCCGGTTCCTAATGAAAAACTGTTTTTT.

The gene calls are TRBV11-3 and TRBJ2-2; TRBD1 matches 9 bases. Germline V gene sequence: CDR1 SGHNT, CDR2 YENEEA. V dropped 5 bases and J dropped 1; count of bases not matched to a gene: 5. The CDR3 totals 16 residues. CDR3 sequence (DNA): TGTGCCAGCAGCGCAAGGACAGGGGAGAACACCGGGGAGCTGTTTTTT. It codes for CASSARTGENTGELFF.

The chain has TRBV28 and TRBJ1-6; D unresolved. This CDR3 comprises 16 residues. CDR1 is MDHEN and CDR2 is SYDVKM in the germline V gene. V lost 2 bases and J lost 0, with 8 bases in between. For the CDR3, the DNA is TGTGCCAGCAGTTTAAGGTCCGGCTCCTATAATTCACCCCTCCACTTT. Its translation: CASSLRSGSYNSPLHF.

CDR3 sequence: CASSLTGGRGTEAFF. The CDR3 bases are TGTGCCAGCAGTTTGACAGGGGGTCGGGGCACTGAAGCTTTCTTT. The chain is built from TRBV27 and TRBJ1-1; 9 bases align to TRBD1. V shed 3 bases and J 4 bases; nucleotides not matched to a gene: 6. The CDR3 contains 15 residues. CDR1 and CDR2 (germline): MNHEY, SMNVEV (reference sequence).

The V gene is TRBV5-4, the J gene TRBJ1-2; a possible D gene is TRBD1 (5 bases). V lost 0 bases, J lost 5 bases, and 14 bases lay in between. There are 15 residues in the CDR3. The germline gives CDR1 SGHNT, CDR2 YYREEE (reference sequence). The CDR3 DNA follows: TGTGCCAGCAGCTTGGCCGGCAGTGGGACGTATGGCTACACCTTC. Translating gives CASSLAGSGTYGYTF.

The chain employs TRBV7-9 and TRBJ2-2; D ambiguous. The CDR3 spans 14 residues. The V end was cut by 1 base, the J end by 0 bases, with 3 bases between. From germline, CDR1 is SEHNR and CDR2 FQNEAQ (reference sequence). CDR3 residues: CASSLEANTGELFF. Here the CDR3 DNA reads TGTGCCAGCAGCTTAGAGGCGAACACCGGGGAGCTGTTTTTT.

The chain has TRBV7-9 and TRBJ2-1; 11 nucleotides match TRBD2. This CDR3 is 15 amino acids long. Germline loops: CDR1 SEHNR, CDR2 FQNEAQ (reference sequence). The J segment lost 9 bases and the V segment lost 3 bases, leaving 7 bases of the junction unmatched. CDR3 amino acids: CASSLSFGTSGEQFF. In nucleotides, the CDR3 is TGTGCCAGCAGCTTGTCTTTTGGGACTAGCGGTGAGCAGTTCTTC.

The chain links TRBV4-3 to TRBJ1-5, with TRBD1 identical over 8 bases. V shed 1 base and J 4 bases; nucleotides not matched to a gene: 6. The germline CDR1 and CDR2 sequences are LGHNA and YSLEER. The CDR3 covers 16 residues. The CDR3 reads CASSQATGGGNQPQHF. In DNA form, the CDR3 reads TGCGCCAGCAGCCAAGCCACAGGGGGTGGGAATCAGCCCCAGCATTTT.

The chain uses TRBV7-3 and TRBJ2-1; TRBD2 is a possible D gene (7 bases). The CDR3 is made up of 15 amino acids. CDR1 is SGHTA and CDR2 is FQGTGA in the germline V gene. Trimming took 5 bases from V and 5 from J, leaving 16 bases between them. CDR3 in DNA: TGTGCCAGCAGCCCATGGGGGGGCAGGGACAATGAGCAGTTCTTC. It translates to CASSPWGGRDNEQFF. Based on the CDR3 plus reference TRBV7-3 and TRBJ2-1, the full variable domain is GAGVSQTPSNKVTEKGKYVELRCDPISGHTALYWYRQSLGQGPEFLIYFQGTGAADDSGLPNDRFFAVRPEGSVSTLKIQRTERGDSAVYLCASSPWGGRDNEQFFGPGTRLTVL.

V and J are TRBV4-3 and TRBJ2-1; no clear D gene. V was clipped by 3 bases and J by 4 bases, with 1 base between them. Germline V lookup: CDR1 LGHNA, CDR2 YSLEER. This CDR3 is built from 11 residues. This CDR3 is CASSQYNEQFF. As DNA, the CDR3 is TGCGCCAGCAGCCAGTACAATGAGCAGTTCTTC.

This clone was counted a single time. As DNA, the CDR3 is TGTGCCAGCAGTACCAATAGGCAGGGTTATGGCTACACCTTC. This codes for CASSTNRQGYGYTF. The V gene is TRBV6-5, the J gene TRBJ1-2, with D perhaps TRBD1 (5 bases). V lost 5 bases, J lost 5 bases, and 15 bases lay in between. The CDR3 sequence is 14 residues long. CDR1 is MNHEY and CDR2 is SVGAGI in the germline V gene.

The rearrangement uses TRBV6-5 and TRBJ1-1, with TRBD1 matching 7 bases. The V segment lost 6 bases and the J segment 2 bases; nucleotides outside the gene matches: 9. This CDR3 spans 15 amino acids. Germline CDR1 reads MNHEY; CDR2 reads SVGAGI. The CDR3 nucleotides are TGTGCCAGCAGCCGCAACCCAGGGGGTAACACTGAAGCTTTCTTT. Translating it yields CASSRNPGGNTEAFF.

This chain connects TRBV29-1 to TRBJ1-2, with D tentatively TRBD1 (5 bases). Trimming took 4 bases from V and 3 from J, leaving 15 bases between them. Germline CDR1 reads SQVTM; CDR2 reads ANQGSEA. The CDR3 is 14 residues long. CDR3 sequence: CSVGGVEGHYGYTF. CDR3 nucleotides: TGCAGCGTTGGGGGGGTCGAGGGCCACTATGGCTACACCTTC.